A selection of T cell receptor beta chains follows, all from one sample in a study of T cell changes during pregnancy in multiple sclerosis. Sequenced by immunoSEQ multiplex PCR; TCRdb stores in-frame clones only, minus some. The top ten clones hold 0.95% to 1.5% of a sample with 71,000 or so clones, around nine tenths of them seen once. The sequenced sample was peripheral blood, obtained in the third trimester of pregnancy. The receptors stem from a female donor with multiple sclerosis, enrolled in a pregnancy study. The CDR3 runs from the conserved cysteine through the conserved F or W. A D gene is named only where the DNA matches it firmly. Not all rows give a size; the values are once, few, many and, for expanded clones, a class.

>TRBJ1-4|NA|NA|TRBV2
TGTGCCAGCAGGGCAGGGGATCGGGAAAAACTGTTTTTT
CASRAGDREKLFF
>TRBJ2-1|NA|TRBD2|TRBV29-1
TGCAGCGTTGTGATTAGCGGGAGGGACAATGAGCAGTTCTTC
CSVVISGRDNEQFF
>TRBJ2-7|NA|TRBD2|TRBV7-6
TGTGCCAGCAGCGGTTGGACTAGCGGGAGCTACGAGCAGTACTTC
CASSGWTSGSYEQYF
>TRBJ1-5|NA|NA|TRBV27
TGTGCCAGCAGACCTGAGGGGGAAAGGGGCAATCAGCCCCAGCATTTT
CASRPEGERGNQPQHF
>TRBJ1-3|NA|NA|TRBV10-3
TGTGCCATCAGTGAGCGGGGGGACTCTGGAAACACCATATATTTT
CAISERGDSGNTIYF
>TRBJ2-1|NA|NA|TRBV6-6
TGTGCCAGCAGTTACGGGACAGCGGGCGATGAGCAGTTCTTC
CASSYGTAGDEQFF
>TRBJ2-2|NA|NA|TRBV5-6
TGTGCCAGCAGCTTTATACAGAACACCGGGGAGCTGTTTTTT
CASSFIQNTGELFF
>TRBJ1-6|NA|NA|TRBV30
TGTGCCTGGAGTGGGACAGAAAATTCACCCCTCCACTTT
CAWSGTENSPLHF
>TRBJ2-5|NA|TRBD1|TRBV18
TGTGCCAGCTCACCGGACAGGGGGCTTCAAGAGACCCAGTACTTC
CASSPDRGLQETQYF
>TRBJ1-2|NA|TRBD1|TRBV7-9
TGTGCCAGCAGCCCCCGACAGGGAGTTTGGTATGGCTACACCTTC
CASSPRQGVWYGYTF
>TRBJ2-5|NA|TRBD1|TRBV5-5
TGTGCCAGCAGCCCGGGCGGGACAGGGGGGGGGACCCAGTACTTC
CASSPGGTGGGTQYF
>TRBJ2-3|NA|TRBD2|TRBV19
TGTGCCAGTAGCTCCTTACTAGCGGGGGTCACGGATACGCAGTATTTT
CASSSLLAGVTDTQYF
>TRBJ2-2|NA|TRBD2|TRBV6-4
TGTGCCAGCAGTGCCACAGGACTAGAAACCGGGGAGCTGTTTTTT
CASSATGLETGELFF
>TRBJ1-4|NA|NA|TRBV7-9
TGTGCCAGCAGCGCACAGGGTACTTACGAAAAACTGTTTTTT
CASSAQGTYEKLFF
>TRBJ2-7|NA|TRBD2|TRBV5-6
TGTGCCAGCAGCTTGGGGACTAGCGGGTCCTACGAGCAGTACTTC
CASSLGTSGSYEQYF
>TRBJ2-7|few|TRBD1|TRBV4-1
TGCGCCAGCAGCCAAGAGAGGGGGCTAGCCTCCTACGAGCAGTACTTC
CASSQERGLASYEQYF
>TRBJ2-7|NA|TRBD1|TRBV19
TGTGCCAGTAGTGAGCCGGGACAGGCTCTCGAGCAGTACTTC
CASSEPGQALEQYF
>TRBJ2-5|NA|TRBD2|TRBV5-6
TGTGCCAGCAGCCCAAGGGAGGCGGGGGTCGCCCAGTACTTC
CASSPREAGVAQYF
>TRBJ2-1|NA|TRBD2|TRBV5-4
TGTGCCAGCAGCTTAACTAGCGGGAGAGGGTACAATGAGCAGTTCTTC
CASSLTSGRGYNEQFF
>TRBJ2-1|NA|NA|TRBV28
TGTGCCAGCAGTTTATTGGGGACACCTATATATGAGCAGTTCTTC
CASSLLGTPIYEQFF
>TRBJ2-5|NA|TRBD2|TRBV11-3
TGTGCCAGCAGTAAATCGGGACTAGCCGAGACCCAGTACTTC
CASSKSGLAETQYF
>TRBJ2-7|once|NA|TRBV11-1
TGTGCCAGCAGCTTGAGGTTTACCTACGAGCAGTACTTC
CASSLRFTYEQYF
>TRBJ2-5|NA|TRBD1|TRBV28
TGTGCCAGCAGTTTGGGGACAGGGGAAAAAGAGCAGTACTTC
CASSLGTGEKEQYF
>TRBJ1-2|NA|TRBD1|TRBV6-1
TGTGCCAGCAGTGAAGGCAGGGGGCATGACTATGGCTACACCTTC
CASSEGRGHDYGYTF
>TRBJ1-3|NA|TRBD1|TRBV5-1
TGCGCCAGCAGCTCGACAGGGGGCGAGTTAAGGTCCGGAAACACCATATATTTT
CASSSTGGELRSGNTIYF
>TRBJ1-5|NA|NA|TRBV19
TGTGCCAGTAAGTCCCGAGCGAGCAATCAGCCCCAGCATTTT
CASKSRASNQPQHF
>TRBJ2-1|NA|NA|TRBV11-2
TGTGCCAGCAGCCCATTACGGGACTCCTTCTACAATGAGCAGTTCTTC
CASSPLRDSFYNEQFF
>TRBJ1-1|NA|TRBD1|TRBV11-1
TGTGCCAGCAGCTTCACGACAGGGAGGAACACTGAAGCTTTCTTT
CASSFTTGRNTEAFF
>TRBJ2-1|NA|TRBD1|TRBV19
TGTGCCAGTAGTTGGGGACAGGGCCAATTCGAGCAGTTCTTC
CASSWGQGQFEQFF
>TRBJ1-2|NA|NA|TRBV5-1
TGCGCCAGCAGCTTCGAATCACGGGGTAACTATGGCTACACCTTC
CASSFESRGNYGYTF
>TRBJ2-5|NA|TRBD2|TRBV5-6
TGTGCCAGCAGCAGTAGCGGGAGGTCAGAGACCCAGTACTTC
CASSSSGRSETQYF
>TRBJ1-5|NA|NA|TRBV7-9
TGTGCCAGCAGCCAGGGGTACAATCAGCCCCAGCATTTT
CASSQGYNQPQHF
>TRBJ2-6|NA|TRBD2|TRBV6-4
TGTGCCAGCAGCGTACTAGCGGGGGGCTCTGGGGCCAACGTCCTGACTTTC
CASSVLAGGSGANVLTF
>TRBJ2-3|NA|TRBD2|TRBV15
TGTGCCACCAGGACCGGTGGGATAGCGGGAGTTGCAGATACGCAGTATTTT
CATRTGGIAGVADTQYF
>TRBJ1-1|once|TRBD1|TRBV27
TGTGCCAGCAGCGACCCGACAGGGATGGAAACTGAAGCTTTCTTT
CASSDPTGMETEAFF
>TRBJ1-1|few|TRBD1|TRBV30
TGTGCCTGGGGACAGGGGGTAAGACCTGAAGCTTTCTTT
CAWGQGVRPEAFF
>TRBJ1-4|NA|TRBD1|TRBV7-2
TGTGCCAGCAGCTTTGGGACAGGGAGAAATAATGAAAAACTGTTTTTT
CASSFGTGRNNEKLFF
>TRBJ1-2|once|NA|TRBV5-1
TGCGCCAGCAGCCAGGACAGAAACTATGGCTACACCTTC
CASSQDRNYGYTF
>TRBJ2-1|once|TRBD2|TRBV28
TGTGCCAGCAGGACTAGCGGGAGGGGCAATGAGCAGTTCTTC
CASRTSGRGNEQFF
>TRBJ1-2|few|TRBD1|TRBV9
TGTGCCAGCAGCTTTAGCACCGGGACAGGGAACTATGGCTACACCTTC
CASSFSTGTGNYGYTF
>TRBJ2-1|NA|TRBD2|TRBV11-2
TGTGCCAGCAGCTTAGCGTTTTCGAGCGGGAGAGCCGATGAGCAGTTCTTC
CASSLAFSSGRADEQFF